Listed here are 16 T cell receptor beta chains from one sample, sequenced in a study of T cells in Graves' hyperthyroidism and ophthalmopathy (dated by TCRdb to the late 2010s). Libraries were prepared through multiplex PCR. The sequencing machine was an Illumina HiSeq 2000. Amplification of TCR beta CDR3 regions was carried out from RNA transcripts. The first round of RT-PCR for the TCR CDR3 was performed with the HTBI primer set and the Qiagen OneStep RT-PCR kit. TCRdb reran the public reads through fastp at Q25 and MiXCR, keeping productive beta chains. Duplicate CDR3 protein sequences are folded into a single record with the most common DNA and genes. In all, the sample holds 500,000 to 550,000 distinct CDR3 sequences, and 20% of those were seen once. The ten largest clones represent less than 30% of the sample. The sequenced sample consisted of blood. The receptor set was obtained from a man between 18 and 29 years old with Graves' hyperthyroidism.

This clonotype has just a few counts. Mismatch with germline at one junction end may stem from a read error. This chain connects TRBV5-1 to TRBJ1-1, with D perhaps matching TRBD1 (5 bases). Germline CDR1 SGHRS, CDR2 YFSETQ. There are 15 residues in the CDR3. CDR3 residues: CASSSWPGTNTEASF. CDR3 bases: TGCGCCAGCAGCTCTTGGCCAGGGACGAACACTGAAGCTTCCTTT.

This clonotype showed up many times. The CDR3 DNA is TGTGCCAGCAGTTTTGTCGGCGGGCTGAACACCGGGGAGCTGTTTTTT. Protein sequence: CASSFVGGLNTGELFF. This sequence joins TRBV11-2 and TRBJ2-2, with D perhaps matching TRBD2 (5 bases). Trimming shortened V by 6 bases and J by 1 base, and 15 bases separated the two germline ends. The CDR3 runs to 16 residues. Germline CDR1 reads SGHAT; CDR2 reads FQNNGV.

This clonotype was counted ten times or more. V gene TRBV20-1 combines with J gene TRBJ1-1; maybe TRBD1 (6 bases). V lost 5 bases and J lost 2, with 15 bases in between. The CDR3 loop spans 14 amino acids. Germline loops: CDR1 DFQATT, CDR2 SNEGSKA (reference sequence). The CDR3 loop is CSAGGRAPNTEAFF. The CDR3 DNA reads TGCAGTGCTGGGGGCCGGGCCCCTAACACTGAAGCTTTCTTT.

This clonotype was counted many times. The chain recombines TRBV19 with TRBJ1-1; the D is unclear. V was pared by 4 bases and J by 6 bases, with 21 bases between. Germline lookup yields CDR1 LNHDA and CDR2 SQIVND (reference sequence). This CDR3 region has 16 residues. The chain's CDR3 is CASSTPQRARRSEAFF. The CDR3 coding sequence is TGTGCCAGTAGTACTCCACAGAGGGCGCGGCGGTCTGAAGCTTTCTTT.

A few counts support this clonotype. V usage is TRBV6-7 and J usage is TRBJ1-1; D not certain. TRBV6-7 is given ORF status, its function remaining uncertain. With 5 bases removed from V and 1 base from J, the gap between germline ends came to 17 bases. The CDR3 runs to 16 residues. In DNA form, the CDR3 reads TGTGCCAGCAGTGAATCCGATGGGGTACCGAACACTGAAGCTTTCTTT. Translation: CASSESDGVPNTEAFF.

This clonotype was detected ten times or more. The J gene is TRBJ1-3, the V gene TRBV5-5; tentatively, D is TRBD1 (5 bases). The CDR3 totals 14 residues. V lost 2 bases to trimming and J lost 4 bases, with 10 bases between them. Germline V lookup: CDR1 SGHKS, CDR2 YYEKEE (reference sequence). CDR3 loop: CASSLPGSGNTIYF. The CDR3 DNA reads TGTGCCAGCAGCTTACCAGGGTCAGGAAACACCATATATTTT. Full variable domain (outside the CDR3, taken from reference TRBV5-5 and TRBJ1-3): DAGVTQSPTHLIKTRGQQVTLRCSPISGHKSVSWYQQVLGQGPQFIFQYYEKEERGRGNFPDRFSARQFPNYSSELNVNALLLGDSALYLCASSLPGSGNTIYFGEGSWLTVV.

V usage is TRBV19 and J usage is TRBJ1-1, with unresolved D. This CDR3 is 12 amino acids long. V gave up 10 bases and J gave up 1 base, with 10 bases separating them. Germline V CDR1 and CDR2: LNHDA, SQIVND (reference sequence). The CDR3, as DNA: TGTGCCACCAAAGGAGGGAACACTGAAGCTTTCTTT. Its protein product is CATKGGNTEAFF.

There are many counts of this clonotype. V gene TRBV15 combines with J gene TRBJ2-5; 8 bases are a match to TRBD2. V shed 6 bases and J 0 bases; nucleotides not matched to a gene: 9. The CDR3 is 16 residues long. CDR1 is LNHNV, CDR2 YYDKDF, per germline (reference sequence). In nucleotides, the CDR3 is TGTGCCACCAGTCGGAGCGGGGGAGCGTACCAAGAGACCCAGTACTTC. Encoded protein: CATSRSGGAYQETQYF.

This clonotype was counted many times. The gene calls are TRBV2 and TRBJ2-7; no clear D gene. The germline V gene encodes CDR1 SNHLY and CDR2 FYNNEI. The V end was cut by 7 bases, the J end by 3 bases, with 10 bases between. CDR3 length: 12 residues. The CDR3 DNA reads TGTGCCAGCACTGGGCCTCTCTACGAGCAGTACTTC. Protein product: CASTGPLYEQYF.

The V and J genes are TRBV12-3 or TRBV12-4 and TRBJ2-6; 9 nucleotides match TRBD1. Trimming cost V 1 base and J 1 base; bases outside gene matches: 5. The CDR3 is made up of 18 amino acids. CDR3 region: CASSLVGTGISGANVLTF. In DNA, the CDR3 is TGTGCCAGCAGTTTAGTGGGGACAGGGATTTCTGGGGCCAACGTCCTGACTTTC.

This clonotype was seen only a few times. The chain combines TRBV5-1 with TRBJ1-1; D uncertain. V gave up 4 bases and J gave up 4 bases, with 17 bases separating them. CDR3 length: 15 residues. The germline V gene encodes CDR1 SGHRS and CDR2 YFSETQ. CDR3 DNA sequence: TGCGCCAGCAGCCCCCGCCAGGTCCGGGCCACTGAAGCTTTCTTT. It translates to CASSPRQVRATEAFF.

This clonotype has a count of ten or more. This chain links TRBV6-5 with TRBJ1-5, with D hard to call. The CDR3 consists of 14 residues. Per the germline V gene, CDR1 is MNHEY and CDR2 is SVGAGI. Trimming removed 5 bases at V and 9 bases at J, with 17 bases between. The CDR3 DNA is TGTGCCAGCAGTCATCTCGCCCAGGAGGGGCCCCAGCATTTT. It encodes CASSHLAQEGPQHF.

This clonotype was found many times. The chain is built from TRBV12-3 or TRBV12-4 and TRBJ2-2; D is unresolved. V lost 6 bases to trimming and J lost 6 bases, with 14 bases between them. The CDR3 length is 14 residues. The CDR3 nucleotides read TGTGCCAGCAGAGGTGGTCTAAACGCCGGGGAGCTGTTTTTT. The encoded protein is CASRGGLNAGELFF.

As concerns this clonotype: Sequence at one end of the junction differs from germline and may be a read error. The chain combines TRBV20-1 with TRBJ1-5; no definite D call. CDR3 length: 13 amino acids. In germline, CDR1 is DFQATT, CDR2 SNEGSKA (reference sequence). CDR3 sequence reads: CSARQARNQPQHF. CDR3 DNA: TGCAGTGCTAGACAGGCGCGCAATCAGCCTCAGCATTTT.

This clonotype was counted many times. V is TRBV28 and J is TRBJ1-1; D unclear. Trimming removed 8 bases from V and 2 bases from J, with 18 bases in between. The germline CDR1 and CDR2 sequences are MDHEN and SYDVKM. The CDR3 loop spans 15 amino acids. CDR3 bases: TGTGCCAGCTTAGACTGGAGAGCGTCAAACACTGAAGCTTTCTTT. Translating gives CASLDWRASNTEAFF.

This clonotype was recorded many times. The chain combines TRBV4-1 with TRBJ1-1; D not resolved. The germline CDR1 and CDR2 sequences are MGHRA and YSYEKL. The CDR3 length is 11 residues. Trimming took off 8 bases at V and 2 bases at J, with 6 bases between the two ends. The CDR3, as DNA: TGCGCCAGCCAGGACAACACTGAAGCTTTCTTT. Translated, it gives CASQDNTEAFF.